These T cell receptor beta chains were read from a single sample in a study of vaccination effects on CD4 cells after COVID-19. The protocol was immunoSEQ multiplex PCR, while the TCRdb copy is restricted to in-frame clones and leaves out a portion. Of around 81,000 clones listed, around four fifths are singletons. Their antigen targets remain unknown. Sequenced material: CD4+ T cells from PBMCs cultured with HCoV-OC43 spike peptides, taken after COVID-19 vaccination. The source of these receptors is a human donor who received a COVID-19 vaccine. The CDR3 runs from the conserved cysteine through the conserved F or W. D genes are given only for firm matches. Some rows have no size entry. The others give once, few or many, or a class for an expanded clone.

j_call: TRBJ2-3
clone_size: .
d_call: .
v_call: TRBV5-1
cdr3_aa: CASSPPSDTQYF
cdr3_nt: TGCGCCAGCAGCCCGCCATCAGATACGCAGTATTTT

j_call: TRBJ1-2
clone_size: few
d_call: TRBD1
v_call: TRBV7-2
cdr3_aa: CASSPTGDGYTF
cdr3_nt: TGTGCCAGCAGCCCGACAGGGGATGGCTACACCTTC

j_call: TRBJ1-2
clone_size: .
d_call: TRBD1
v_call: TRBV7-3
cdr3_aa: CASSLGTGNYGYTF
cdr3_nt: TGTGCCAGCAGCTTAGGGACAGGAAACTATGGCTACACCTTC

j_call: TRBJ1-2
clone_size: once
d_call: .
v_call: TRBV6-1
cdr3_aa: CASSEVGGVYGYTF
cdr3_nt: TGTGCCAGCAGTGAAGTGGGGGGGGTCTATGGCTACACCTTC

j_call: TRBJ2-1
clone_size: .
d_call: TRBD1
v_call: TRBV18
cdr3_aa: CASSPDRGHWGEQFF
cdr3_nt: TGTGCCAGCTCACCGGACAGGGGCCACTGGGGTGAGCAGTTCTTC

j_call: TRBJ1-5
clone_size: few
d_call: TRBD1
v_call: TRBV30
cdr3_aa: CAWSEGQGYQPQHF
cdr3_nt: TGTGCCTGGAGTGAGGGACAGGGGTATCAGCCCCAGCATTTT

j_call: TRBJ2-2
clone_size: .
d_call: .
v_call: TRBV5-1
cdr3_aa: CASSFSFGGLAPFTGELFF
cdr3_nt: TGCGCCAGCAGCTTTTCTTTCGGGGGACTGGCCCCATTCACCGGGGAGCTGTTTTTT

j_call: TRBJ1-5
clone_size: .
d_call: TRBD1
v_call: TRBV30
cdr3_aa: CAWSARGTGTQPQHF
cdr3_nt: TGTGCCTGGAGTGCTCGCGGGACAGGGACTCAGCCCCAGCATTTT

j_call: TRBJ2-1
clone_size: .
d_call: .
v_call: TRBV11-3
cdr3_aa: CASSLSGTIDNEQFF
cdr3_nt: TGTGCCAGCAGCTTATCCGGGACAATTGACAATGAGCAGTTCTTC

j_call: TRBJ2-5
clone_size: .
d_call: .
v_call: TRBV4-1
cdr3_aa: CASSPRGREETQYF
cdr3_nt: TGCGCCAGCAGCCCCCGAGGTCGCGAAGAGACCCAGTACTTC

j_call: TRBJ2-2
clone_size: .
d_call: TRBD2
v_call: TRBV7-3
cdr3_aa: CASSEHSGGDTGELFF
cdr3_nt: TGTGCCAGCAGCGAACATAGCGGGGGAGACACCGGGGAGCTGTTTTTT

j_call: TRBJ2-1
clone_size: once
d_call: .
v_call: TRBV6-1
cdr3_aa: CASSEGGRYNEQFF
cdr3_nt: TGTGCCAGCAGTGAAGGGGGTCGCTACAATGAGCAGTTCTTC

j_call: TRBJ2-4
clone_size: .
d_call: .
v_call: TRBV18
cdr3_aa: CASSPPDSRAKNIQYF
cdr3_nt: TGTGCCAGCTCACCACCGGACAGTCGGGCCAAAAACATTCAGTACTTC

j_call: TRBJ2-2
clone_size: .
d_call: .
v_call: TRBV7-9
cdr3_aa: CASIRTKNTGELFF
cdr3_nt: TGTGCCAGCATACGGACTAAGAACACCGGGGAGCTGTTTTTT

j_call: TRBJ2-5
clone_size: .
d_call: .
v_call: TRBV5-1
cdr3_aa: CASSMYNQETQYF
cdr3_nt: TGCGCCAGCAGCATGTATAACCAAGAGACCCAGTACTTC

j_call: TRBJ2-6
clone_size: .
d_call: .
v_call: TRBV24-1
cdr3_aa: CATSDSRGRAGANVLTF
cdr3_nt: TGTGCCACCAGTGATTCCCGGGGAAGGGCTGGGGCCAACGTCCTGACTTTC

j_call: TRBJ1-1
clone_size: once
d_call: .
v_call: TRBV27
cdr3_aa: CASRGPTEAFF
cdr3_nt: TGTGCCAGTCGAGGGCCCACTGAAGCTTTCTTT

j_call: TRBJ1-2
clone_size: once
d_call: .
v_call: TRBV6-5
cdr3_aa: CASSDYPQANYGYTF
cdr3_nt: TGTGCCAGCTCGGATTATCCTCAAGCTAACTATGGCTACACCTTC

j_call: TRBJ2-3
clone_size: .
d_call: .
v_call: TRBV28
cdr3_aa: CASSFWAGTTDTQYF
cdr3_nt: TGTGCCAGCAGTTTTTGGGCGGGGACAACAGATACGCAGTATTTT